Here is one TCR beta chain with its context. The data originate from a study of T cell changes during pregnancy in multiple sclerosis. Assay: immunoSEQ multiplex PCR; the TCRdb copy retains only in-frame clones and omits some. This sample yields just over 60,000 clones, of which about 90% are seen a single time; around 2.7% belongs to the top ten. V lost 6 bases and J lost 6; bases outside the gene matches: 7. CDR1 is MDHEN, CDR2 SYDVKM, per germline. This CDR3 is built from 15 residues. The receptor's source is a female donor in good health, enrolled as a control in a pregnancy study. The source was peripheral blood, collected in the second trimester of pregnancy. This rearrangement joins TRBV28 to TRBJ1-4, with 10 bases matching TRBD1. CDR3 nucleotides: TGTGCCAGCAGGGACAGGGGGTGGAATGATGAAAAACTGTTTTTT. Translating gives CASRDRGWNDEKLFF.